A single sample gave rise to the 16 T cell receptor beta chains below, sequenced in a study of T cell responses to AZD1222 COVID-19 vaccine. Method: immunoSEQ multiplex PCR; TCRdb's copy keeps in-frame clones and lacks some. The sample has approximately 150,000 clones, under 95% seen once. The starting material was peripheral blood, obtained 28 days after the second AZD1222 dose. The receptors here all came from an adult who received the AZD1222 COVID-19 vaccine.

The chain combines TRBV3-1 (or the pseudogene TRBV3-2) with TRBJ2-2; D is uncertain. The CDR3 contains 14 residues. CDR1 is LGHDT and CDR2 is YNNKEL in the germline V gene (reference sequence). The V and J ends lost 6 bases and 0 bases respectively, with 8 bases between them. CDR3 DNA sequence: TGTGCCAGCAGGAACAGTCCGAACACCGGGGAGCTGTTTTTT. Its protein is CASRNSPNTGELFF.

The chain has TRBV5-4 and TRBJ2-7, with D possibly TRBD2 on 5 matching bases. The germline V gene has CDR1 SGHNT and CDR2 YYREEE (reference sequence). The CDR3 runs to 15 residues. V dropped 3 bases and J dropped 7 bases, with 20 bases sitting between them. DNA for the CDR3: TGTGCCAGCAGCTCTATGCAGGAGTGGCCGGGGGAGCAGTACTTC. Protein sequence: CASSSMQEWPGEQYF.

This clone was seen just once. The chain uses TRBV5-8 and TRBJ2-5, with D possibly TRBD2 on 5 matching bases. The CDR3 covers 13 residues. V was pared by 0 bases and J by 3 bases, with 6 bases between. Germline V gives CDR1 SGHTS, CDR2 YDEGEE. CDR3 DNA sequence: TGTGCCAGCAGCTTGGGAGGGAAAGAGACCCAGTACTTC. This translates into CASSLGGKETQYF.

This clone has only a few counts. The CDR3 nucleotides read TGCGCCAGCAGTGACGGGAGGGACACCGGGGAGCTGTTTTTT. It translates to CASSDGRDTGELFF. The V and J genes are TRBV10-1 and TRBJ2-2; TRBD2 matches at 8 bases. Trimming at V came to 3 bases and at J to 3 bases, leaving 0 bases not matched to a gene. The length of the CDR3 is 14 residues. Germline V gene data show CDR1 as WNHNN and CDR2 as SYGVQD (reference sequence).

The chain combines TRBV9 with TRBJ1-3; D not certain. Trimming took 0 bases from V and 0 from J, leaving 7 bases between them. Per germline, CDR1 SGDLS and CDR2 YYNGEE. The CDR3 consists of 15 residues. The DNA of the CDR3 is TGTGCCAGCAGCGTAGGGGAAATCTCTGGAAACACCATATATTTT. Translated, it gives CASSVGEISGNTIYF.

The chain uses TRBV6-2 or TRBV6-3 and TRBJ1-4; a weak D match, TRBD1 (5 bases). The CDR3 length is 14 residues. Germline V CDR1 and CDR2: MNHEY, SVGEGT. Trimming took off 6 bases at V and 14 bases at J, with 22 bases between the two ends. The CDR3 is CASSNRDRGKWLFF. DNA of the CDR3: TGTGCCAGCAGCAACCGGGACCGAGGGAAGTGGCTGTTTTTT.

The chain has TRBV27 and TRBJ2-5; TRBD1 agrees at 9 bases. Trimming at V came to 5 bases and at J to 3 bases, leaving 7 bases not matched to a gene. The germline CDR1 and CDR2 sequences are MNHEY and SMNVEV (reference sequence). The length of the CDR3 is 15 residues. CDR3: CASSPDRGVEETQYF. As DNA, the CDR3 is TGTGCCAGCAGTCCAGACAGGGGGGTTGAAGAGACCCAGTACTTC.

The genes are TRBV5-1 and TRBJ1-5; D remains ambiguous. Trimming removed 0 bases at V and 4 bases at J, with 8 bases between. Germline CDR1 and CDR2: SGHRS and YFSETQ. The CDR3 covers 14 residues. CDR3 sequence reads: CASSLDGRNQPQHF. DNA of the CDR3: TGCGCCAGCAGCTTGGACGGGAGAAATCAGCCCCAGCATTTT.

The J gene is TRBJ1-1, the V gene TRBV5-4; 11 bases line up with TRBD1. Germline V gene lookup returns CDR1 SGHNT and CDR2 YYREEE (reference sequence). Germline trimming cut 4 bases from V and 6 bases from J; bases unmatched to any gene: 5. The CDR3 covers 14 residues. CDR3 DNA: TGTGCCAGCAGCCTCGGACAGGGGGCACCTGAAGCTTTCTTT. Protein product: CASSLGQGAPEAFF.

The chain is built from TRBV9 and TRBJ1-1, with unresolved D. This CDR3 spans 14 amino acids. From germline, CDR1 is SGDLS and CDR2 YYNGEE. V lost 0 bases and J 4 bases, leaving 10 bases between the germline ends. The CDR3 coding sequence is TGTGCCAGCAGCGTAGGTATTGGTGTCACTGAAGCTTTCTTT. It translates to CASSVGIGVTEAFF.

This chain connects TRBV27 to TRBJ2-7; D is perhaps TRBD1 (6 bases). CDR3 length equals 14 residues. The germline gives CDR1 MNHEY, CDR2 SMNVEV (reference sequence). With 5 bases removed from V and 0 bases from J, the gap between germline ends came to 11 bases. This CDR3 is CASSEQGFSYEQYF. DNA for the CDR3: TGTGCCAGCAGTGAACAGGGTTTCTCCTACGAGCAGTACTTC.

The CDR3 DNA is TGTGCCAGCAGCTTAGAGGGCAACACTGAAGCTTTCTTT. This translates into CASSLEGNTEAFF. The chain recombines TRBV11-2 with TRBJ1-1, with D uncertain. The CDR3 extends over 13 amino acids. Germline lookup yields CDR1 SGHAT and CDR2 FQNNGV. The V and J ends lost 0 bases and 2 bases respectively, with 4 bases between them.

CDR3 amino acids: CASSLWQGGTIYF. CDR3 sequence (DNA): TGTGCCAGCAGTTTATGGCAGGGGGGTACCATATATTTT. V usage is TRBV12-3 or TRBV12-4 and J usage is TRBJ1-3; 7 nucleotides line up with TRBD1. This CDR3 spans 13 amino acids. The ends lost 2 bases at V and 10 bases at J; junction bases unmatched: 5.

This sequence joins TRBV28 and TRBJ2-1, with 9 bases identical to TRBD2. V was clipped by 2 bases and J by 5 bases; unmatched bases: 4. The CDR3 length is 15 residues. Germline CDR1 and CDR2: MDHEN and SYDVKM. The CDR3 region is CASSLEGLADNEQFF. In DNA, the CDR3 is TGTGCCAGCAGTTTAGAGGGACTAGCCGACAATGAGCAGTTCTTC.

This chain connects TRBV2 to TRBJ1-6, with 9 positions matching TRBD1. Germline V gene data show CDR1 as SNHLY and CDR2 as FYNNEI. CDR3 length: 15 amino acids. The V gene end was trimmed by 6 bases and the J gene end by 7 bases; junction bases not matched to a gene: 7. The CDR3 sequence is CASSQTTGGNSPLHF. The CDR3 region has the DNA TGTGCCAGCAGCCAGACGACAGGGGGAAATTCACCCCTCCACTTT.

At least ten counts were recorded for this clone. V is TRBV19 and J is TRBJ1-2, with D perhaps TRBD1 (5 bases). The CDR3 contains 14 residues. Germline V gene lookup returns CDR1 LNHDA and CDR2 SQIVND (reference sequence). Between the trimmed V and J ends, which lost 6 bases and 0 bases, there was a span of 11 bases. DNA of the CDR3: TGTGCCAGTAGACGAGACAGTACTAACTATGGCTACACCTTC. Amino acids: CASRRDSTNYGYTF.